This TCR beta chain was recorded in a study of technical replicates of blood from four donors. This CDR3 is 18 amino acids long. Germline-derived CDR1 and CDR2 are MNHNS and SASEGT. V lost 0 bases to trimming and J lost 2 bases, with 19 bases between them. Repertoires were generated with immunoSEQ multiplex PCR, while TCRdb's copy carries only in-frame clones and drops some. Of just over 80,000 clones in the sample, roughly 96% were seen once. The TCR originated in a human donor in good health. The sample comprised T cells isolated from PBMCs. This chain connects TRBV6-1 to TRBJ2-5, with D unresolved. The CDR3 protein is CASSEALPLWPPQETQYF. CDR3 DNA: TGTGCCAGCAGTGAAGCGCTTCCCTTGTGGCCTCCTCAAGAGACCCAGTACTTC.